This TCR beta chain emerged from a study of identical twins. In TCRdb, the 5' RACE reads were re-called with MiXCR into one record per CDR3 protein. The data show 500,000 to 700,000 distinct CDR3 sequences, with 7% to 7.5% seen just once and 1.6% held by the top ten. Study results and limitations: Cord blood beta clonotypes present at high abundance carried fewer insertions; no such pattern appeared in memory repertoires.

Germline CDR1 SNHLY, CDR2 FYNNEI. This CDR3 spans 12 amino acids. The J segment lost 7 bases and the V segment lost 7 bases, leaving 4 bases of the junction unmatched. There are a few counts of this clonotype. Antigen specificity is unknown. The sample was also reused in another study, on yellow fever vaccine responses in identical twins.

The chain has TRBV2 and TRBJ1-1; 9 nucleotides align to TRBD1. This receptor was obtained from a woman in her late teens or twenties in good health. Material: PBMCs. The CDR3 protein is CASTGQGFEAFF. CDR3 in DNA: TGTGCCAGCACCGGACAGGGGTTTGAAGCTTTCTTT.